These 25 T cell receptor beta chains originate from one sample sequenced in a study of human T cells and chemical hapten exposure. TCRdb reprocessed the RACE reads via MiXCR and lists one record per CDR3 protein. The repertoire holds about 350,000 distinct CDR3 sequences, 4.5% to 5.5% seen once, with around 8.6% in the top ten. Time point of the sample: pre-sensitization, week 0. Treatment here: therapeutic diphenylcyclopropenone sensitization with weekly scalp DPC. The source material was whole blood, sampled in connection with sensitization to the hapten diphenylcyclopropenone (DPC). The receptor source for this set is a woman under 30 with alopecia areata. Some clones in this sample may be carry-over from other donors' samples.

This clonotype came up many times. The chain combines TRBV20-1 with TRBJ2-7; 10 nucleotides align to TRBD1. The CDR3 extends over 15 amino acids. Germline values: CDR1 DFQATT, CDR2 SNEGSKA (reference sequence). Trimming took 0 bases from V and 5 from J; bases not matched to a gene: 7. The CDR3 bases are TGCAGTGCTAGAGATGGGACAGGGGATGCGGACGAGCAGTACTTC. Residues: CSARDGTGDADEQYF.

This clonotype was counted between two and nine times. V gene TRBV6-2 or TRBV6-3 combines with J gene TRBJ1-1; 10 bases align to TRBD1. Germline V gene data show CDR1 as MNHEY and CDR2 as SVGEGT. The V segment lost 6 bases and the J segment 0 bases; nucleotides outside the gene matches: 16. The CDR3 loop spans 19 amino acids. Here the CDR3 reads CASSLTPLTGGIMNTEAFF. CDR3 sequence (DNA): TGTGCCAGCAGCCTGACCCCCCTGACAGGGGGCATAATGAACACTGAAGCTTTCTTT.

This clonotype was seen more than once but under ten times. The V and J genes are TRBV28 and TRBJ1-2; possibly TRBD1 for D (6 bases). Trimming cost V 6 bases and J 2 bases, with 10 bases left between them. CDR1 and CDR2 from the germline V gene are MDHEN and SYDVKM. There are 13 residues in the CDR3. The CDR3 loop reads CASRGTNNYGYTF. DNA for the CDR3: TGTGCCAGCAGAGGGACAAACAACTATGGCTACACCTTC.

In this sample, this clonotype turned up many times. This rearrangement joins TRBV20-1 to TRBJ1-2; TRBD1 aligns across 8 bases. The CDR3 is 13 residues long. Germline V gives CDR1 DFQATT, CDR2 SNEGSKA (reference sequence). With 3 bases clipped from V and 3 bases from J, the junction kept 3 bases outside the gene matches. In DNA, the CDR3 is TGCAGTGCTAGGACAGGGGAGGACTATGGCTACACCTTC. Amino acids: CSARTGEDYGYTF.

This clonotype was seen many times. V usage is TRBV20-1 and J usage is TRBJ2-4; a possible D gene is TRBD1 (5 bases). Germline V gene sequence: CDR1 DFQATT, CDR2 SNEGSKA (reference sequence). Trimming shortened V by 5 bases and J by 0 bases, and 14 bases separated the two germline ends. The CDR3 length is 15 residues. This CDR3 reads CSALWGSLAKNIQYF. The CDR3 DNA is TGCAGTGCTCTTTGGGGCAGCCTAGCCAAAAACATTCAGTACTTC.

This clonotype was detected many times. The gene calls are TRBV14 and TRBJ1-2; perhaps TRBD1 as D (6 bases). The ends were cut back, 2 bases at V and 3 bases at J, with 10 bases in the middle. The CDR3 has 14 residues. Germline CDR1 SGHDN, CDR2 FVKESK. Here the CDR3 DNA reads TGTGCCAGCAGCCAACAGGGGATCGACTATGGCTACACCTTC. It is translated as CASSQQGIDYGYTF. The variable domain in full, with the rest retrieved from reference TRBV14 and TRBJ1-2, is EAGVTQFPSHSVIEKGQTVTLRCDPISGHDNLYWYRRVMGKEIKFLLHFVKESKQDESGMPNNRFLAERTGGTYSTLKVQPAELEDSGVYFCASSQQGIDYGYTFGSGTRLTVV.

This clonotype has more than one count but fewer than ten. The V and J genes are TRBV20-1 and TRBJ1-2, with a tentative D call TRBD1 (6 bases). Trimming pared 5 bases from V and 4 bases from J, leaving 14 bases between. Germline V gene sequence: CDR1 DFQATT, CDR2 SNEGSKA (reference sequence). The CDR3 spans 13 residues. The CDR3 sequence is CSALTGTSYGYTF. The CDR3 nucleotides read TGCAGTGCTTTAACCGGGACATCCTATGGCTACACCTTC.

This clonotype was counted many times. This sequence joins TRBV7-2 and TRBJ2-3; D remains unclear. V was shortened by 1 base and J by 5 bases, with 19 bases between the two germline ends. Germline V gives CDR1 SGHTA, CDR2 FQGNSA. The CDR3 length is 17 residues. CDR3 bases: TGTGCCAGCAGCTTAGGTGCCGTGAGGTCTTTTGTAGATACGCAGTATTTT. As protein: CASSLGAVRSFVDTQYF.

This rearrangement joins TRBV5-4 to TRBJ1-1; 8 positions match TRBD1. Germline assignment: CDR1 SGHNT and CDR2 YYREEE (reference sequence). The J segment lost 0 bases and the V segment lost 4 bases, leaving 11 bases of the junction unmatched. The CDR3 loop spans 17 amino acids. CDR3 sequence reads: CASSPTPPGQVNTEAFF. CDR3 in DNA: TGTGCCAGCAGCCCAACCCCACCGGGACAGGTGAACACTGAAGCTTTCTTT.

This clonotype has more than one count but fewer than ten. An end of the junction differs from the germline gene, which may be a read error. The V and J genes are TRBV4-2 and TRBJ1-2; tentatively, D is TRBD1 (5 bases). CDR3 length equals 14 residues. Germline V gene lookup returns CDR1 LGHNA and CDR2 YNFKEQ. CDR3 bases: TGTGCCAGCAGCCAATTGACAGCTAACTATGGCCACACCTTC. This encodes CASSQLTANYGHTF.

The chain carries TRBV20-1 and TRBJ2-7, with D uncertain. V was clipped by 2 bases and J by 0 bases, with 11 bases between them. From germline, CDR1 is DFQATT and CDR2 SNEGSKA (reference sequence). The CDR3 has 14 amino acids. The CDR3 sequence: CSARKTPSSYEQYF. CDR3 bases: TGCAGTGCTAGAAAGACACCGAGCTCCTACGAGCAGTACTTC.

Many counts were recorded for this clonotype. V gene TRBV7-8 combines with J gene TRBJ2-6; D call uncertain. Germline V gene data show CDR1 as SGHVS and CDR2 as FQNEAQ. V lost 6 bases to trimming and J lost 5 bases, with 5 bases between them. This CDR3 is built from 12 residues. CDR3 sequence: CASRLRANVLTF. CDR3 coding DNA: TGTGCCAGCAGGCTACGGGCCAACGTCCTGACTTTC.

This clonotype has ten or more counts. The J gene is TRBJ2-1, the V gene TRBV6-2 or TRBV6-3; a weak D match, TRBD1 (5 bases). Germline V CDR1 and CDR2: MNHEY, SVGEGT. V dropped 9 bases and J dropped 8 bases, with 14 bases sitting between them. The CDR3 length is 12 residues. CDR3 amino acids: CASSRRGYEQFF. The CDR3 DNA reads TGTGCCAGTTCCCGTAGGGGTTATGAGCAGTTCTTC.

This rearrangement joins TRBV2 to TRBJ1-6, with unresolved D. Germline CDR1 and CDR2: SNHLY and FYNNEI. This CDR3 is built from 13 residues. Trimming cost V 1 base and J 10 bases, with 8 bases left between them. This CDR3 is CASSEGADSPLHF. In DNA form, the CDR3 reads TGTGCCAGCAGTGAAGGGGCAGACTCACCCCTCCACTTT.

This clonotype was seen a handful of times. The chain recombines TRBV6-1 with TRBJ2-3; possibly TRBD2 for D (6 bases). The germline V gene has CDR1 MNHNS and CDR2 SASEGT. The CDR3 contains 16 residues. V was cut by 8 bases and J by 0 bases, with 18 bases left in between. This CDR3 reads CASESGLSSSTDTQYF. CDR3 coding DNA: TGTGCCAGCGAAAGCGGGCTCTCTTCTAGCACAGATACGCAGTATTTT.

This clonotype came up many times. The chain is built from TRBV12-3 or TRBV12-4 and TRBJ2-5; tentatively, D is TRBD1 or TRBD2 (5 bases each). Trimming stripped 1 base from V and 2 bases from J, with 17 bases between. The length of the CDR3 is 17 residues. For the CDR3, the DNA is TGTGCCAGCAGTTTAGTAGTAGGGAGACAGTTTCAAGAGACCCAGTACTTC. As protein: CASSLVVGRQFQETQYF.

The table lists this clonotype with a few counts. V usage is TRBV20-1 and J usage is TRBJ2-1; TRBD1 aligns across 8 bases. V dropped 6 bases and J dropped 7; count of bases not matched to a gene: 8. The CDR3 length is 13 residues. Germline CDR1 reads DFQATT; CDR2 reads SNEGSKA (reference sequence). The CDR3 region has the DNA TGCAGTGCCCCAGGACAGGGCAGGAATGAGCAGTTCTTC. As protein: CSAPGQGRNEQFF.

The CDR3 sequence: CASSVGQGAQVEQYF. CDR3 DNA sequence: TGTGCCAGCAGCGTAGGGCAGGGGGCGCAGGTCGAGCAGTACTTC. This sequence joins TRBV9 and TRBJ2-7; 8 bases agree with TRBD1. The CDR3 spans 15 residues. The germline CDR1 and CDR2 sequences are SGDLS and YYNGEE. V dropped 0 bases and J dropped 6; count of bases not matched to a gene: 8.

This clonotype showed up just a few times. The V and J genes are TRBV6-2 or TRBV6-3 and TRBJ1-5; possible D gene TRBD1, 5 bases. CDR1 and CDR2 (germline): MNHEY, SVGEGT. The CDR3 runs 15 residues. The V end lost 0 bases, the J end lost 7 bases, and 13 bases lay between the germline ends. For the CDR3, the DNA is TGTGCCAGCAGTTACTCCCCCAGGGCTGGGCAGCCCCAGCATTTT. This gives the protein CASSYSPRAGQPQHF.

V and J are TRBV12-3 or TRBV12-4 and TRBJ2-6, with a weak D call TRBD1 (6 bases). Trimming removed 1 base at V and 9 bases at J, with 16 bases between. This CDR3 comprises 16 residues. The CDR3 loop reads CASSLDRVGTNNVLTF. CDR3 nucleotides: TGTGCCAGCAGTTTAGACAGGGTAGGGACCAACAACGTCCTGACTTTC.

Details on this clonotype: It may be a read error: a sequence one base away is much more abundant. This sequence joins TRBV9 and TRBJ2-3, with 10 bases that match TRBD2. Germline CDR1 is SGDLS and CDR2 is YYNGEE. The CDR3 loop spans 15 amino acids. The DNA of the CDR3 is TGTGCCTGCAGCACCCTAGCGGGGGGCACAGATACGCAGTATTTT. This codes for CACSTLAGGTDTQYF.

In regard to this clonotype: Germline is not matched at one junction end, which may reflect a read error. V is TRBV5-4 and J is TRBJ2-5, with 12 positions matching TRBD1. CDR3 length: 18 residues. Germline V CDR1 and CDR2: SGHNT, YYREEE (reference sequence). The CDR3 region is CASSLRTGTGGTGETQCF. CDR3 nucleotides: TGTGCCAGCAGCCTGCGAACCGGGACAGGGGGCACAGGAGAGACCCAGTGCTTC.

The rearrangement links TRBV5-4 to TRBJ1-1; unclear D gene. The V end lost 5 bases, the J end lost 10 bases, and 21 bases lay between the germline ends. This CDR3 has 14 residues. Germline CDR1 is SGHNT and CDR2 is YYREEE (reference sequence). CDR3 DNA: TGTGCCAGCAGTCAATCCCTCCGTGACCCAGGAGCTTTCTTT. It translates to CASSQSLRDPGAFF.

This clonotype appeared many times. The V gene is TRBV12-3 or TRBV12-4, the J gene TRBJ1-3; 7 nucleotides match TRBD1. The CDR3 is 13 residues long. V shed 6 bases, J shed 4 bases, and the junction held 3 bases outside the gene matches. For the CDR3, the DNA is TGTGCCAGCAGGGGGACAGCAGGAAACACCATATATTTT. It codes for CASRGTAGNTIYF.

The V gene is TRBV7-2, the J gene TRBJ1-1, with TRBD1 matching over 9 bases. CDR1 is SGHTA and CDR2 is FQGNSA in the germline V gene. CDR3 length equals 14 residues. The V segment lost 4 bases and the J segment 7 bases; nucleotides outside the gene matches: 7. The chain's CDR3 is CASSSRTGVSEAFF. In DNA form, the CDR3 reads TGTGCCAGCAGCTCGCGGACAGGGGTCAGTGAAGCTTTCTTT.